A selection of T cell receptor beta chains follows, all from one sample in a study of blood T cells in healthy people across ages. TCRdb ran MiXCR on the 5' RACE reads and lists one entry per CDR3 protein. The sample has fewer than 900,000 distinct CDR3 sequences, around 40% seen once. Sequenced sample: blood. These receptor sequences come from a woman aged 55-75 years in good health. The CDR3 runs from the conserved cysteine through the conserved F or W. D genes are given only for firm matches. The size entry is marked missing in some rows and otherwise reads once, few, many or a size class.

j_gene: TRBJ1-2; v_gene: TRBV29-1; abundance: few; len: 11; d_gene: .; CDR3nt: TGCAGCGTTGACCGGGGTGGCGGCTACACCTTC; CDR3aa: CSVDRGGGYTF
j_gene: TRBJ1-2; v_gene: TRBV7-2; abundance: .; len: 16; d_gene: .; CDR3nt: TGTGCCAGCAGCTTGACAGTGGTTTCTTCGAACTATGGCTACACCTTC; CDR3aa: CASSLTVVSSNYGYTF
j_gene: TRBJ1-5; v_gene: TRBV27; abundance: .; len: 12; d_gene: .; CDR3nt: TGTTCCAGCAGTTATAGCAAGCAGCCCCAGCATTTT; CDR3aa: CSSSYSKQPQHF
j_gene: TRBJ2-4; v_gene: TRBV19; abundance: few; len: 16; d_gene: TRBD2; CDR3nt: TGTGCCAGTAGTATTGCTAGCGGGAGGGCCGCGGACATTCAGTACTTC; CDR3aa: CASSIASGRAADIQYF
j_gene: TRBJ2-1; v_gene: TRBV11-2; abundance: .; len: 15; d_gene: .; CDR3nt: TGTGCCAGCAGCTCCCCGGGGCGGTTGGGCAATGAGCAGTTCTTC; CDR3aa: CASSSPGRLGNEQFF
j_gene: TRBJ2-7; v_gene: TRBV20-1; abundance: .; len: 16; d_gene: TRBD2; CDR3nt: TGCAGTGCTAGAGGTGGGACTAGCGGGGTATCCTACGAGCAGTACTTC; CDR3aa: CSARGGTSGVSYEQYF
j_gene: TRBJ1-5; v_gene: TRBV29-1; abundance: .; len: 16; d_gene: .; CDR3nt: TGCAGCGTGCGGGGGGAGACAGGAACAATCAATCAGCCCCAGCATTTT; CDR3aa: CSVRGETGTINQPQHF
j_gene: TRBJ1-5; v_gene: TRBV6-2/TRBV6-3; abundance: .; len: 17; d_gene: .; CDR3nt: TGTGCCAGCAGCAGGCCTCATGGGGCCCATAGCAATCAGCCCCAGCATTTT; CDR3aa: CASSRPHGAHSNQPQHF
j_gene: TRBJ2-7; v_gene: TRBV7-9; abundance: .; len: 15; d_gene: .; CDR3nt: TGTGCCAGCAGCGGCCTCAACCCGGGGGTCTACGAGCAGTACTTC; CDR3aa: CASSGLNPGVYEQYF
j_gene: TRBJ2-1; v_gene: TRBV7-6; abundance: few; len: 15; d_gene: TRBD2; CDR3nt: TGTGCCAGCAGCTTGACTAGCAATCCTTACAATGAGCAGTTCTTC; CDR3aa: CASSLTSNPYNEQFF
j_gene: TRBJ2-2; v_gene: TRBV29-1; abundance: .; len: 13; d_gene: .; CDR3nt: TGCAGCGTTAAAACATCGAACACCGGGGAGCTGTTTTTT; CDR3aa: CSVKTSNTGELFF
j_gene: TRBJ2-1; v_gene: TRBV7-3; abundance: many; len: 15; d_gene: TRBD2; CDR3nt: TGTGCCAGCAGCCGACCCGGGACTAGCGACAATGAGCAGTTCTTC; CDR3aa: CASSRPGTSDNEQFF
j_gene: TRBJ2-1; v_gene: TRBV6-6; abundance: once; len: 13; d_gene: TRBD1; CDR3nt: TGTGTCAGCAGGGACAGGAGAGACAATGAGCAGTTCTTC; CDR3aa: CVSRDRRDNEQFF
j_gene: TRBJ2-7; v_gene: TRBV5-1; abundance: .; len: 15; d_gene: TRBD2; CDR3nt: TGCGCCAGCAGGGCGATACTGGGACTAGCGGAGGAGCAGTACTTC; CDR3aa: CASRAILGLAEEQYF
j_gene: TRBJ1-1; v_gene: TRBV6-1; abundance: .; len: 16; d_gene: TRBD1; CDR3nt: TGTGCCAGCATACAGGGGGCCTCCGGAATGAACACTGAAGCTTTCTTT; CDR3aa: CASIQGASGMNTEAFF
j_gene: TRBJ2-5; v_gene: TRBV3-1; abundance: .; len: 20; d_gene: TRBD2; CDR3nt: TGTGCCAGCAGCCGAAAATCCGCGGGACTAGCGGGAGTAGATTGGAAGACCCAGTACTTC; CDR3aa: CASSRKSAGLAGVDWKTQYF
j_gene: TRBJ2-3; v_gene: TRBV7-9; abundance: .; len: 13; d_gene: .; CDR3nt: TGTGCCAGCAGCTTTTTGGGTCAGGATACGCAGTATTTT; CDR3aa: CASSFLGQDTQYF
j_gene: TRBJ1-2; v_gene: TRBV29-1; abundance: .; len: 14; d_gene: TRBD1; CDR3nt: TGCAGCGTTGAAGAAGGGACAGGCGGCTATGGCTACACCTTC; CDR3aa: CSVEEGTGGYGYTF
j_gene: TRBJ1-2; v_gene: TRBV3-1; abundance: few; len: 13; d_gene: .; CDR3nt: TGTGCCAGCCGCAGTCGGGCAGGGCACGGCTACACCTTC; CDR3aa: CASRSRAGHGYTF
j_gene: TRBJ2-1; v_gene: TRBV20-1; abundance: .; len: 14; d_gene: .; CDR3nt: TGCAGTGCCGAGGTTGCGGGAAGCGGCAATGAGCAGTTCTTC; CDR3aa: CSAEVAGSGNEQFF
j_gene: TRBJ1-5; v_gene: TRBV20-1; abundance: .; len: 16; d_gene: .; CDR3nt: TGCAGTGCTAGCAGCACCGGGACGAGCGATCAAGAGACCCAGCATTTT; CDR3aa: CSASSTGTSDQETQHF
j_gene: TRBJ1-1; v_gene: TRBV3-1; abundance: .; len: 16; d_gene: .; CDR3nt: TGTGCCAGCAGGCCTCTCGGAGGGCGGGAGAACACTGAAGCTTTCTTT; CDR3aa: CASRPLGGRENTEAFF
j_gene: TRBJ2-6; v_gene: TRBV12-5; abundance: few; len: 19; d_gene: TRBD1; CDR3nt: TGTGCTAGTGGTTTGGTACTTGGGACAGGTGAATCTGGGGCCAACGTCCTGACTTTC; CDR3aa: CASGLVLGTGESGANVLTF
j_gene: TRBJ2-5; v_gene: TRBV6-2/TRBV6-3; abundance: .; len: 14; d_gene: TRBD2; CDR3nt: TGTGCCAGCAGCCCCGGGACTAGTATGGGCAAGCAGTACTTC; CDR3aa: CASSPGTSMGKQYF
j_gene: TRBJ2-5; v_gene: TRBV2; abundance: .; len: 14; d_gene: .; CDR3nt: TGTGCCAGCAGTGATAGAGGGATGGAGGAGACCCAGTACTTC; CDR3aa: CASSDRGMEETQYF
j_gene: TRBJ2-1; v_gene: TRBV7-2; abundance: .; len: 16; d_gene: .; CDR3nt: TGTGCCAGCAGCAAACTGGACGGTCTGCTCTTGAATGAGCAGTTCTTC; CDR3aa: CASSKLDGLLLNEQFF
j_gene: TRBJ1-1; v_gene: TRBV5-1; abundance: few; len: 16; d_gene: TRBD1; CDR3nt: TGCGCCAGCAGGCCAGCAGACAGGGGGCGAAGAACTGAAGCTTTCTTT; CDR3aa: CASRPADRGRRTEAFF
j_gene: TRBJ2-3; v_gene: TRBV9; abundance: .; len: 14; d_gene: .; CDR3nt: TGTGCCAGCAGCGTAAGACCCTACACAGATACGCGGTATTTT; CDR3aa: CASSVRPYTDTRYF
j_gene: TRBJ2-2; v_gene: TRBV9; abundance: .; len: 16; d_gene: TRBD2; CDR3nt: TGTGCCAGCAGTGACACCGGGGGGGCCTACACCGGGGAGCTGTTTTTT; CDR3aa: CASSDTGGAYTGELFF
j_gene: TRBJ1-2; v_gene: TRBV12-3/TRBV12-4; abundance: few; len: 15; d_gene: .; CDR3nt: TGTGCCAGCAGTGCCCCGGGTGCAGGGGACTATGGCTACACCTTC; CDR3aa: CASSAPGAGDYGYTF
j_gene: TRBJ2-4; v_gene: TRBV5-1; abundance: .; len: 13; d_gene: .; CDR3nt: TGCGCCAGCAGCCCCGACAGCCAAAACATTCAGTACTTC; CDR3aa: CASSPDSQNIQYF
j_gene: TRBJ2-7; v_gene: TRBV10-3; abundance: many; len: 14; d_gene: TRBD1; CDR3nt: TGTGCCATCAGTGTCGGGACAGGGTATCACGAGCAGTACTTC; CDR3aa: CAISVGTGYHEQYF
j_gene: TRBJ2-1; v_gene: TRBV12-3/TRBV12-4; abundance: .; len: 14; d_gene: TRBD2; CDR3nt: TGTGCCAGCAGAGTAGCGGGGGGGCGCAATGAGCAGTTCTTC; CDR3aa: CASRVAGGRNEQFF
j_gene: TRBJ2-7; v_gene: TRBV6-2/TRBV6-3; abundance: .; len: 18; d_gene: .; CDR3nt: TGTGCCAGCAGTTACCCCTCTAGCCGGGTATTTAGCTCCTACGAGCAGTACTTC; CDR3aa: CASSYPSSRVFSSYEQYF
j_gene: TRBJ1-2; v_gene: TRBV5-1; abundance: .; len: 14; d_gene: .; CDR3nt: TGCGCCAGCAGCTTGGAGGCCAGTAAAAATCGCTACACCTTC; CDR3aa: CASSLEASKNRYTF
j_gene: TRBJ2-3; v_gene: TRBV12-3/TRBV12-4; abundance: few; len: 15; d_gene: TRBD1; CDR3nt: TGTGCCAGCAGCCGTGGACAGGGATTCACAGATACGCAGTATTTT; CDR3aa: CASSRGQGFTDTQYF
j_gene: TRBJ2-4; v_gene: TRBV20-1; abundance: many; len: 15; d_gene: TRBD2; CDR3nt: TGCAGTGCTCTTCCTAGCGGTCTAGCCAAAAACATTCAGTACTTC; CDR3aa: CSALPSGLAKNIQYF
j_gene: TRBJ1-6; v_gene: TRBV10-2; abundance: .; len: 14; d_gene: .; CDR3nt: TGCGCCAGCAGTGAGAGGGGCAGTGAATCACCCCTCCACTTT; CDR3aa: CASSERGSESPLHF
j_gene: TRBJ2-7; v_gene: TRBV4-1; abundance: .; len: 14; d_gene: .; CDR3nt: TGCGCCAGCAGCCGGGAGTCGGCGATCTACGAGCAGTACTTC; CDR3aa: CASSRESAIYEQYF
j_gene: TRBJ1-2; v_gene: TRBV24-1; abundance: few; len: 17; d_gene: .; CDR3nt: TGTGCCACCAGTGACCCTAGCGTCTTTGGCAGGGTACATGGCTACACCTTC; CDR3aa: CATSDPSVFGRVHGYTF
j_gene: TRBJ2-7; v_gene: TRBV12-3/TRBV12-4; abundance: many; len: 13; d_gene: TRBD1; CDR3nt: TGTGCCAGCAAGGGACAGGGGGCCTACGAGCAGTACTTC; CDR3aa: CASKGQGAYEQYF
j_gene: TRBJ1-2; v_gene: TRBV11-1; abundance: .; len: 13; d_gene: TRBD1; CDR3nt: TGTGCCAGCAGCATACGGACAGGGCAAGGCTACACCTTC; CDR3aa: CASSIRTGQGYTF
j_gene: TRBJ2-7; v_gene: TRBV19; abundance: few; len: 13; d_gene: .; CDR3nt: TGTGCCAGTAGTGCTGACGGTTCCTACGAGCAGTACTTC; CDR3aa: CASSADGSYEQYF
j_gene: TRBJ2-7; v_gene: TRBV7-6; abundance: few; len: 16; d_gene: .; CDR3nt: TGTGCCAGCAGCTTAGAGGTTGTGACTTTTACCTACGAGCAGTACTTC; CDR3aa: CASSLEVVTFTYEQYF
j_gene: TRBJ2-7; v_gene: TRBV4-3; abundance: .; len: 17; d_gene: TRBD2; CDR3nt: TGCGCCAGCAGCCAAGGAACTAGCGGGAGGAATTCCTACGAGCAGTACTTC; CDR3aa: CASSQGTSGRNSYEQYF